What follows is one T cell receptor beta chain and its context. This entry is derived from a study of monozygotic twins with inflammatory bowel disease. The CDR3 is 14 amino acids. Germline CDR1 SGHRS, CDR2 YFSETQ. No DNA is given; TCRdb re-called the 5' RACE reads and lists each CDR3 protein once. This listing includes some 89,000 distinct CDR3 sequences. What was sequenced was blood. This sequence joins TRBV5-1 and TRBJ1-1; the D gene TCRdb calls, TRBD1, cannot be checked with no DNA. The TCR was taken from a human donor with ulcerative colitis or Crohn's disease, or a healthy co-twin of an affected twin (not recorded which). CDR3 amino acids: CASLRRTDSTEAFF.